This T cell receptor (beta chain) was sequenced in a study of T cell repertoires in aging, cancer and after chemotherapy. This clonotype qualifies as medium-sized. The template was genomic DNA from peripheral blood, not RNA. Rearranged V-D-J TRB sequences were amplified with a mixed TRB-A/B primer pool. Each CDR3 protein is one row after TCRdb ran MiXCR on the multiplex PCR reads. The sample records about 10,000 distinct CDR3 sequences, around 25% being singletons. Sequences were obtained from blood. The receptor was derived from a human donor in good health.

The CDR3 is CASSLSGPEQYF. DNA for the CDR3: TGTGCCAGCAGTTTATCAGGCCCCGAGCAGTACTTC. The gene calls are TRBV12-3 or TRBV12-4 and TRBJ2-7; the D is unclear. The CDR3 contains 12 residues. Trimming took off 2 bases at V and 6 bases at J, with 8 bases between the two ends.